One and the same sample provided the 27 T cell receptor beta chains below, sequenced in a study of shared clonotypes between healthy human individuals. The data were produced by immunoSEQ multiplex PCR, yet TCRdb's version contains in-frame clones alone and is incomplete. The table lists some 2.4 million clones, over 85% of them singletons, with 0.36% in the top ten. The source material was naive CD4+ T cells from PBMCs. Subset: CD45RA+ positively selected. The receptor source for this set is a man between 18 and 29 years old in good health. Some clones in this sample may be carry-over from other donors' samples.

V gene TRBV29-1 combines with J gene TRBJ1-2; D possibly corresponds to TRBD1 (5 bases). This CDR3 is built from 13 residues. Trimming cost V 3 bases and J 6 bases, with 14 bases left between them. The V gene's germline CDR1 is SQVTM and CDR2 ANQGSEA. CDR3 amino acids: CSVDRTRGDGYTF. The DNA of the CDR3 is TGCAGCGTTGATAGGACAAGGGGAGATGGCTACACCTTC.

This rearrangement joins TRBV5-1 to TRBJ2-1, with D hard to call. V was cut by 2 bases and J by 9 bases, with 15 bases left in between. The CDR3 runs 14 residues. Germline assignment: CDR1 SGHRS and CDR2 YFSETQ. The chain's CDR3 is CASSLTLGLGEQFF. DNA of the CDR3: TGCGCCAGCAGCTTAACTTTGGGCCTGGGTGAGCAGTTCTTC.

The chain has TRBV5-5 and TRBJ1-2; no reliable D call. The V gene's germline CDR1 is SGHKS and CDR2 YYEKEE (reference sequence). Trimming removed 2 bases from V and 0 bases from J, with 8 bases in between. CDR3 length equals 14 residues. Here the CDR3 reads CASSLTSTNYGYTF. The DNA of the CDR3 is TGTGCCAGCAGCTTAACGTCCACTAACTATGGCTACACCTTC.

This chain joins TRBV7-9 and TRBJ1-1; TRBD1 aligns across 8 bases. V dropped 5 bases and J dropped 4; count of bases not matched to a gene: 9. The CDR3 totals 15 residues. CDR1 is SEHNR and CDR2 is FQNEAQ in the germline V gene (reference sequence). DNA for the CDR3: TGTGCCAGCAGCCAACCCCGACAGGGGAGCACTGAAGCTTTCTTT. This gives the protein CASSQPRQGSTEAFF.

The chain is built from TRBV6-5 and TRBJ2-3; D is unresolved. Germline assignment: CDR1 MNHEY and CDR2 SVGAGI. V gave up 8 bases and J gave up 1 base, with 10 bases separating them. This CDR3 contains 13 residues. CDR3 residues: CASLAPGTDTQYF. CDR3 DNA sequence: TGTGCCAGCTTGGCCCCAGGCACAGATACGCAGTATTTT.

On this clone: This same CDR3 is encoded by further DNA sequences in the sample. The CDR3 is CASSLTDTQYF. CDR3 DNA: TGTGCCAGCTCACTCACAGATACGCAGTATTTT. V and J are TRBV18 and TRBJ2-3; no clear D gene. Trimming pared 4 bases from V and 2 bases from J, leaving 1 base between. The germline gives CDR1 KGHSH, CDR2 LQKENI. The CDR3 covers 11 residues.

The chain is built from TRBV6-5 and TRBJ2-7, with unresolved D. CDR1 is MNHEY and CDR2 is SVGAGI in the germline V gene. The CDR3 is 11 residues long. Trimming took off 6 bases at V and 6 bases at J, with 9 bases between the two ends. The CDR3 here is CASRKGVEQYF. CDR3 nucleotides: TGTGCCAGCAGAAAGGGTGTCGAGCAGTACTTC.

This rearrangement joins TRBV7-2 to TRBJ2-5; 9 nucleotides match TRBD1. The J call may be in error: the DNA end matches TRBJ2-7 better. Germline CDR1 SGHTA, CDR2 FQGNSA. This CDR3 comprises 15 residues. The CDR3, as DNA: TGTGCCAGCAGCTTAGCAGGACAGGGGAGTCGCGAGCAGTACTTC. Translating gives CASSLAGQGSREQYF.

J is TRBJ2-7 and V is TRBV5-4; 7 bases line up with TRBD2. CDR1 is SGHNT, CDR2 YYREEE, per germline (reference sequence). There are 14 residues in the CDR3. After removal of 5 bases from V and 3 bases from J, the junction contained 8 bases not matched to a gene. CDR3 coding DNA: TGTGCCAGCAGTGAGGTGGGGGGGAGCTACGAGCAGTACTTC. Translating it yields CASSEVGGSYEQYF.

V gene TRBV5-1 combines with J gene TRBJ2-3; D gene uncertain. The CDR3 is 15 residues long. Germline V CDR1 and CDR2: SGHRS, YFSETQ. Trimming shortened V by 4 bases and J by 3 bases, and 15 bases separated the two germline ends. CDR3 coding DNA: TGCGCCAGCAGCCCGGACCCCCGAGGAACAGATACGCAGTATTTT. The encoded protein is CASSPDPRGTDTQYF.

The chain couples TRBV5-6 to TRBJ2-7; possible D gene TRBD1, 6 bases. The CDR3 extends over 14 amino acids. The germline V and J ends were trimmed by 2 bases and 2 bases, with 11 bases remaining between them. CDR1 SGHDT and CDR2 YYEEEE come from the germline V gene. Written as DNA, the CDR3 is TGTGCCAGCAGCTTCCGACAGGAAACCTACGAGCAGTACTTC. This encodes CASSFRQETYEQYF.

Of note for this clone: Other DNA sequences of this sample code for an identical CDR3. V gene TRBV6-5 combines with J gene TRBJ2-1, with D hard to call. This CDR3 has 12 amino acids. In germline, CDR1 is MNHEY, CDR2 SVGAGI. V was trimmed by 5 bases and J by 4 bases, leaving 6 bases between them. The CDR3 nucleotides are TGTGCCAGCAGTGGCAGGTACAATGAGCAGTTCTTC. Translated, it gives CASSGRYNEQFF.

The V call is TRBV5-6, the J call TRBJ2-7, with 10 positions matching TRBD1. From germline, CDR1 is SGHDT and CDR2 YYEEEE. The CDR3 is 14 residues long. V gave up 4 bases and J gave up 3 bases; unmatched junction bases: 4. The CDR3 bases are TGTGCCAGCAGCGCCGGGACAGGGGTCTACGAGCAGTACTTC. This gives the protein CASSAGTGVYEQYF. Filled out from reference TRBV5-6 and TRBJ2-7, the complete variable domain reads DAGVTQSPTHLIKTRGQQVTLRCSPKSGHDTVSWYQQALGQGPQFIFQYYEEEERQRGNFPDRFSGHQFPNYSSELNVNALLLGDSALYLCASSAGTGVYEQYFGPGTRLTVT.

In its sample, this clone was seen once. CDR3 region: CASSPSSADTQYF. CDR3 bases: TGTGCCAGCTCACCTAGTTCCGCAGATACGCAGTATTTT. The gene calls are TRBV18 and TRBJ2-3; D is unresolved. V lost 3 bases, J lost 4 bases, and 8 bases lay in between. CDR3 length: 13 amino acids. Germline V gives CDR1 KGHSH, CDR2 LQKENI.

This clone was seen just once. The rearrangement joins TRBV5-1 to TRBJ2-5; 8 positions match TRBD2. CDR3 size: 15 residues. The V gene's germline CDR1 is SGHRS and CDR2 YFSETQ. Trimming took 2 bases from V and 4 from J; bases not matched to a gene: 7. As DNA, the CDR3 is TGCGCCAGCAGCTTAGCGGGAGATCGGCGAGAGACCCAGTACTTC. This codes for CASSLAGDRRETQYF. The full variable domain, rest sourced from reference TRBV5-1 and TRBJ2-5, is KAGVTQTPRYLIKTRGQQVTLSCSPISGHRSVSWYQQTPGQGLQFLFEYFSETQRNKGNFPGRFSGRQFSNSRSEMNVSTLELGDSALYLCASSLAGDRRETQYFGPGTRLLVL.

The chain links TRBV29-1 to TRBJ2-3; D gene unclear. CDR3 size: 15 residues. Trimming left V 0 bases short and J 3 bases short, with 13 bases between. Germline V gene sequence: CDR1 SQVTM, CDR2 ANQGSEA. The CDR3 DNA sequence: TGCAGCGTTGAAGATCGGGTGCTCTCTACAGATACGCAGTATTTT. Its translation: CSVEDRVLSTDTQYF.

The chain has TRBV28 and TRBJ2-7; D gene uncertain. This CDR3 has 14 amino acids. Germline V gene data show CDR1 as MDHEN and CDR2 as SYDVKM. Trimming pared 3 bases from V and 5 bases from J, leaving 14 bases between. The CDR3 sequence: CASSLQVRAHEQYF. For the CDR3, the DNA is TGTGCCAGCAGTTTGCAGGTCCGGGCCCACGAGCAGTACTTC.

This chain joins TRBV9 and TRBJ2-1; D might be TRBD2 (6 bases). Trimming cost V 4 bases and J 0 bases, with 14 bases left between them. There are 16 residues in the CDR3. Germline V CDR1 and CDR2: SGDLS, YYNGEE. The chain's CDR3 is CASSPGLSSSYNEQFF. The CDR3 bases are TGTGCCAGCAGCCCCGGACTATCCAGCTCCTACAATGAGCAGTTCTTC. Full variable domain (missing parts from reference TRBV9 and TRBJ2-1): DSGVTQTPKHLITATGQRVTLRCSPRSGDLSVYWYQQSLDQGLQFLIQYYNGEERAKGNILERFSAQQFPDLHSELNLSSLELGDSALYFCASSPGLSSSYNEQFFGPGTRLTVL.

The J gene is TRBJ2-1, the V gene TRBV27; 7 bases are a match to TRBD2. V lost 1 base and J lost 0; bases outside the gene matches: 6. Germline CDR1 and CDR2: MNHEY and SMNVEV (reference sequence). The CDR3 length is 17 residues. Here the CDR3 reads CASSLFPSGLSYNEQFF. Written as DNA, the CDR3 is TGTGCCAGCAGTTTATTTCCTAGCGGCCTCTCCTACAATGAGCAGTTCTTC.

This chain joins TRBV5-1 and TRBJ2-5, with D possibly being TRBD2 (7 bases). The CDR3 is 16 residues long. Germline V lookup: CDR1 SGHRS, CDR2 YFSETQ. Between the trimmed V and J ends, which lost 2 bases and 7 bases, there was a span of 21 bases. The CDR3 is CASSLGGSGTLRTQYF. The DNA of the CDR3 is TGCGCCAGCAGCTTAGGGGGGAGCGGGACCCTGAGGACCCAGTACTTC.

J is TRBJ2-7 and V is TRBV18; 12 nucleotides line up with TRBD2. Germline loops: CDR1 KGHSH, CDR2 LQKENI. The CDR3 contains 16 residues. Unmatched junction bases numbered 6, after V lost 5 bases and J lost 1 base. This CDR3 reads CASSVLAGGRSYEQYF. CDR3 DNA: TGTGCCAGCTCAGTCCTAGCGGGAGGGCGATCCTACGAGCAGTACTTC.

The rearrangement joins TRBV5-4 to TRBJ1-1; 7 nucleotides agree with TRBD1. V was clipped by 3 bases and J by 5 bases; unmatched bases: 7. This CDR3 spans 14 amino acids. Germline CDR1 reads SGHNT; CDR2 reads YYREEE (reference sequence). CDR3 sequence: CASSSKGARTEAFF. CDR3 DNA: TGTGCCAGCAGCTCGAAGGGGGCGCGGACTGAAGCTTTCTTT.

The CDR3 coding sequence is TGCGCCAGCAGTGAGACCGGGACTAGCGGGGAGCTGTTTTTT. It yields the protein CASSETGTSGELFF. The rearrangement joins TRBV10-1 to TRBJ2-2; 8 nucleotides agree with TRBD2. J lost 7 bases, V lost 2 bases, and 3 bases had no gene match. In germline, CDR1 is WNHNN, CDR2 SYGVQD (reference sequence). The CDR3 has 14 residues.

V gene TRBV7-2 combines with J gene TRBJ1-3, with D tentatively TRBD1 (6 bases). Germline V gives CDR1 SGHTA, CDR2 FQGNSA. V dropped 3 bases and J dropped 1 base, with 13 bases sitting between them. The CDR3 is made up of 16 amino acids. The CDR3: CASSFTGTMSGNTIYF. The CDR3 coding sequence is TGTGCCAGCAGCTTTACAGGGACGATGTCTGGAAACACCATATATTTT. The whole variable domain, filled in from reference TRBV7-2 and TRBJ1-3, reads GAGVSQSPSNKVTEKGKDVELRCDPISGHTALYWYRQSLGQGLEFLIYFQGNSAPDKSGLPSDRFSAERTGGSVSTLTIQRTQQEDSAVYLCASSFTGTMSGNTIYFGEGSWLTVV.

About this clone itself: Additional DNA sequences in this sample encode the identical CDR3. This rearrangement joins TRBV18 to TRBJ1-2, with D possibly being TRBD1 (6 bases). The CDR3 covers 14 residues. In germline, CDR1 is KGHSH, CDR2 LQKENI. V lost 2 bases and J 5 bases, leaving 12 bases between the germline ends. The chain's CDR3 is CASSPNRDSYGYTF. The CDR3 DNA sequence: TGTGCCAGCTCACCAAACAGGGACTCTTATGGCTACACCTTC.

This chain joins TRBV6-5 and TRBJ1-2, with no clear D. The V end lost 2 bases, the J end lost 0 bases, and 13 bases lay between the germline ends. Germline V gives CDR1 MNHEY, CDR2 SVGAGI. The CDR3 has 16 residues. The CDR3, as DNA: TGTGCCAGCAGTTACGACGGCACGAATCCTAACTATGGCTACACCTTC. It is translated as CASSYDGTNPNYGYTF.

The V gene is TRBV19, the J gene TRBJ2-5, with 8 bases matching TRBD1. Trimming cost V 5 bases and J 4 bases; bases outside gene matches: 9. The CDR3 runs 15 residues. CDR1 is LNHDA and CDR2 is SQIVND in the germline V gene (reference sequence). CDR3 loop: CASSSPQGARETQYF. In DNA form, the CDR3 reads TGTGCCAGTAGTTCCCCGCAGGGGGCTAGAGAGACCCAGTACTTC.